This is a list of T cell receptor beta chains from one sample in a study of T-cell memory formation after mild COVID-19. From the 5' RACE reads, TCRdb called clonotypes with MiXCR, one entry per CDR3 protein. The sample consists of about 290,000 distinct CDR3 sequences, more than 15% of them appearing once. Material: PBMCs or a T cell subset sorted from them (not recorded which). These receptor sequences come from a man aged 18 to 35 who had mild COVID-19 (a few samples of this study predate the infection). Cell type and time point are not known. The CDR3 runs from the conserved cysteine through the conserved F or W. Each record gives: V gene, D gene, J gene, CDR3 length, clone size, CDR3 protein, CDR3 DNA. A D gene is named only where the DNA matches it firmly. Not every row has a clone size; where given, it reads once, few, many or a size class.

>TRBV10-3|-|TRBJ2-3|13|many
CAISRGLTDTQYF
TGTGCCATCAGTCGCGGACTAACAGATACGCAGTATTTT
>TRBV5-1|-|TRBJ1-1|14|few
CANPRGGANTEAFF
TGCGCCAATCCCCGGGGGGGGGCCAACACTGAAGCTTTCTTT
>TRBV21-1|-|TRBJ1-5|14|many
CASWFPYSNQPQHF
TGTGCCAGCTGGTTCCCCTATAGCAATCAGCCCCAGCATTTT
>TRBV4-3|-|TRBJ1-4|16|few
CASSQDYEGIDEKLFF
TGCGCCAGCAGCCAAGACTACGAGGGGATCGATGAAAAACTGTTTTTT
>TRBV29-1|TRBD1|TRBJ2-3|12|-
CSVGQGTDTQYF
TGCAGCGTTGGACAGGGAACAGATACGCAGTATTTT
>TRBV7-2|TRBD1|TRBJ2-7|15|-
CASSSEGQGAYEQYF
TGTGCCAGCAGCTCGGAGGGACAGGGGGCGTATGAGCAGTACTTC
>TRBV5-1|-|TRBJ2-4|14|-
CASSLVPDKNIQYF
TGCGCCAGCAGCTTGGTACCAGACAAAAACATTCAGTACTTC
>TRBV6-5|-|TRBJ1-5|16|few
CASQPQGPSSNQPQHF
TGTGCCTCACAGCCCCAGGGGCCTAGTAGCAATCAGCCCCAGCATTTT
>TRBV6-1|-|TRBJ2-7|12|-
CASRGPPSEQYF
TGTGCCAGCAGGGGACCACCTAGTGAGCAGTACTTC
>TRBV7-2|-|TRBJ2-1|15|-
CASSLGYGAYNEQFF
TGTGCCAGCAGCTTAGGCTACGGGGCTTACAATGAGCAGTTCTTC
>TRBV5-1|-|TRBJ1-4|15|few
CASSSQGTANEKLFF
TGCGCCAGCAGCTCTCAGGGTACAGCTAATGAAAAACTGTTTTTT
>TRBV6-5|TRBD2|TRBJ2-3|16|few
CASSYSGGGLTDTQYF
TGTGCCAGCAGTTACTCGGGCGGGGGGCTCACAGATACGCAGTATTTT
>TRBV12-3/TRBV12-4|TRBD2|TRBJ2-5|16|few
CASSLAGLAGGETQYF
TGTGCCAGCAGTTTAGCCGGACTAGCGGGGGGAGAGACCCAGTACTTC
>TRBV5-1|TRBD1|TRBJ2-2|18|few
CASSLAPPGQGRDGELFF
TGCGCCAGCAGCTTGGCCCCCCCGGGACAGGGAAGAGACGGGGAGCTGTTTTTT
>TRBV4-1|-|TRBJ2-1|11|-
CASSQINEQFF
TGCGCCAGCAGCCAGATAAATGAGCAGTTCTTC
>TRBV6-5|TRBD2|TRBJ2-3|16|-
CASSYLAGTSTDTQYF
TGTGCCAGCAGTTACTTAGCGGGGACTAGCACAGATACGCAGTATTTT
>TRBV5-1|-|TRBJ2-7|15|few
CASSFGQTSSYEQYF
TGCGCCAGCAGCTTTGGACAGACTAGCTCCTACGAGCAGTACTTC
>TRBV4-1|-|TRBJ2-1|17|-
CASSQGNGVHSYNEQFF
TGCGCCAGCAGCCAAGGAAACGGGGTCCATTCCTACAATGAGCAGTTCTTC
>TRBV7-3|-|TRBJ2-2|15|-
CASSLVGGNTGELFF
TGTGCCAGCAGCTTAGTTGGCGGAAACACCGGGGAGCTGTTTTTT
>TRBV28|-|TRBJ2-4|16|few
CASSFTGGLAKNIQYF
TGTGCCAGCAGTTTCACGGGGGGCTTAGCCAAAAACATTCAGTACTTC
>TRBV7-9|TRBD1|TRBJ2-1|14|few
CASRWTGGGNEQFF
TGTGCCAGCAGATGGACAGGGGGAGGCAATGAGCAGTTCTTC
>TRBV5-1|-|TRBJ2-5|15|many
CASRRVTTFQETQYF
TGCGCCAGCAGACGAGTAACCACATTCCAAGAGACCCAGTACTTC
>TRBV11-2|-|TRBJ2-5|14|-
CASSLGVVGETQYF
TGTGCCAGCAGCTTAGGCGTGGTGGGAGAGACCCAGTACTTC
>TRBV7-2|-|TRBJ1-1|13|-
CASSPSGVAEAFF
TGTGCCAGCAGCCCCTCCGGGGTGGCTGAAGCTTTCTTT
>TRBV6-6|-|TRBJ2-3|16|few
CASSQRDGGQGGTQYF
TGTGCCAGCAGCCAACGGGATGGGGGCCAGGGGGGAACGCAGTATTTT
>TRBV4-1|-|TRBJ2-3|14|few
CASSQAGAVDTQYF
TGCGCCAGCAGCCAAGCGGGAGCCGTGGATACGCAGTATTTT
>TRBV12-3/TRBV12-4|TRBD2|TRBJ2-1|17|few
CASSSALTSGTYNEQFF
TGTGCCAGCAGCTCCGCCTTGACTAGCGGAACTTACAATGAGCAGTTCTTC
>TRBV7-2|-|TRBJ1-2|13|-
CASSVNAGYGYTF
TGTGCCAGCAGCGTTAACGCCGGCTATGGCTACACCTTC
>TRBV4-2|TRBD1|TRBJ1-2|15|-
CASSQRPGQGFGYTF
TGTGCCAGCAGCCAAAGGCCGGGACAGGGCTTCGGCTACACCTTC
>TRBV9|TRBD2|TRBJ2-3|14|-
CASSRSGGADTQYF
TGTGCCAGCAGCCGTAGCGGGGGGGCCGATACGCAGTATTTT
>TRBV5-1|TRBD2|TRBJ2-3|19|-
CASTPRWGSGVLSTDTQYF
TGCGCCAGCACCCCCCGGTGGGGTAGCGGGGTTTTAAGCACAGATACGCAGTATTTT
>TRBV27|-|TRBJ1-5|13|many
CASSTSLNQPQHF
TGTGCCAGCAGTACGTCTCTGAATCAGCCCCAGCATTTT
>TRBV6-1|-|TRBJ1-1|13|-
CASTRRPATEAFF
TGTGCCAGCACCCGACGGCCAGCCACTGAAGCTTTCTTT
>TRBV7-9|-|TRBJ2-5|13|many
CASRRPGEETQYF
TGTGCCAGCCGCCGTCCCGGGGAGGAGACCCAGTACTTC
>TRBV15|TRBD2|TRBJ2-5|15|-
CATSRAPGGEETQYF
TGTGCCACCAGCAGAGCCCCCGGGGGGGAAGAGACCCAGTACTTC
>TRBV3-1|-|TRBJ2-1|13|-
CASSQDTRTEQFF
TGTGCCAGCAGCCAAGATACACGGACTGAGCAGTTCTTC
>TRBV10-3|TRBD1|TRBJ1-2|14|-
CAISRQGSENGYTF
TGTGCCATCAGCCGACAGGGGTCGGAGAATGGCTACACCTTC
>TRBV20-1|-|TRBJ2-3|13|-
CSARLVITDTQYF
TGCAGTGCAAGACTAGTTATCACAGATACGCAGTATTTT
>TRBV5-1|-|TRBJ2-7|15|few
CASSLSGTGEHEQYF
TGCGCCAGCAGCTTGTCAGGGACGGGGGAACACGAGCAGTACTTC